The entry that follows covers one TCR beta chain sequence. The data were taken from a study of T-cell reconstitution after alpha-beta-depleted transplantation in children. Preparing the TCRbeta library involved the use of unique molecular identifiers. In TCRdb, the PCR reads were re-called with MiXCR into one record per CDR3 protein. Of about 980,000 distinct CDR3 sequences listed, about 29% were seen once; the top ten hold roughly 31%. The germline gives CDR1 SQVTM, CDR2 ANQGSEA. This CDR3 is 14 amino acids long. Trimming cost V 7 bases and J 0 bases; bases outside gene matches: 9. Sequenced material: PBMCs, mostly from graft donor cells, taken 360 days after TCRalphabeta/CD19-depleted stem cell transplant. The rearrangement uses TRBV29-1 and TRBJ2-7, with 7 bases aligning to TRBD1. This TCR was recovered from a boy less than two years old who had a stem cell transplant for SCID, so the T cells may come from the graft donor. CDR3 DNA sequence: TGCAGCGCAACCGGGACAGTCAGCTCCTACGAGCAGTACTTC. It translates to CSATGTVSSYEQYF.